This passage covers 12 T cell receptor beta chains from one sample sequenced in a study of low-dose radiotherapy and immunotherapy resistance in tumors (dated 2022 in TCRdb). TCRdb shows the sequencer as Illumina HiSeq 2500. First-strand cDNA was synthesized using Superscript III and a set of TRAV- and TRBV-specific primers, so that both TCRalpha and TCRbeta chains were covered. TCRs were amplified with Phusion for around 20 PCR cycles using a constant-region primer together with the adapter attached to the V primers. TCRdb applied fastp at Q25 and MiXCR to the public reads, then kept only in-frame beta chains. Every CDR3 protein is listed once, alongside the most common genes and DNA of its rows. Present in this sample are under 90,000 distinct CDR3 sequences, about a sixth of which were seen just once. The top ten constitute roughly 3% of the sample. The time point label on this specimen signifies: before trial treatment.

The specimen was PBMCs, collected before treatment. Receptors originate from a male donor with prostate cancer.

This chain uses TRBV7-9 with TRBJ1-5; D is possibly TRBD1 (5 bases). The germline CDR1 and CDR2 sequences are SEHNR and FQNEAQ (reference sequence). V lost 5 bases to trimming and J lost 0 bases, with 8 bases between them. The CDR3 loop spans 14 amino acids. For the CDR3, the DNA is TGTGCCAGCAGCAGACAGAGTAGCAATCAGCCCCAGCATTTT. Translating gives CASSRQSSNQPQHF.

In its sample, this clonotype was seen many times. The genes are TRBV5-5 and TRBJ2-5; 13 bases agree with TRBD2. Germline V CDR1 and CDR2: SGHKS, YYEKEE (reference sequence). This CDR3 contains 16 residues. The junction had 7 bases not matched to a gene; V was cut back by 4 bases and J by 4 bases. CDR3 DNA sequence: TGTGCCAGCAGCCCCACCGGGACTAGCGGGATAGAGACCCAGTACTTC. It yields the protein CASSPTGTSGIETQYF.

In this sample, this clonotype turned up many times. The rearrangement uses TRBV27 and TRBJ1-6; tentative D call: TRBD1 (6 bases). This CDR3 comprises 15 residues. V lost 5 bases and J lost 9, with 17 bases in between. Germline-derived CDR1 and CDR2 are MNHEY and SMNVEV (reference sequence). The CDR3 protein is CASSRKVGGLSPLHF. The CDR3 DNA reads as TGTGCCAGCAGTAGGAAAGTGGGGGGCCTTTCACCCCTCCACTTT.

This clonotype was observed at least ten times. The genes are TRBV28 and TRBJ2-7; 8 bases fit TRBD1. Losses at the gene ends were 1 base for V and 3 bases for J; bases not matched to a gene: 8. Germline V gene lookup returns CDR1 MDHEN and CDR2 SYDVKM. The CDR3 has 16 residues. The CDR3 DNA is TGTGCCAGCAGTTTATCAGCGATTGACAGGGGCTACGAGCAGTACTTC. Protein product: CASSLSAIDRGYEQYF.

The J gene is TRBJ1-3, the V gene TRBV12-3 or TRBV12-4; D is undetermined. The V and J ends lost 3 bases and 0 bases respectively, with 9 bases between them. This CDR3 region has 15 residues. DNA of the CDR3: TGTGCCAGCAGTTTCGCTTCTAACTCTGGAAACACCATATATTTT. Translation: CASSFASNSGNTIYF.

This clonotype appeared many times. This chain connects TRBV7-2 to TRBJ2-5; the D gene is possibly TRBD2 (7 bases). Germline values: CDR1 SGHTA, CDR2 FQGNSA. Trimming pared 1 base from V and 6 bases from J, leaving 21 bases between. This CDR3 spans 17 amino acids. This CDR3 is CASSLVGGQGSIQTQYF. The CDR3 region has the DNA TGTGCCAGCAGCTTAGTCGGGGGGCAGGGGAGTATTCAGACCCAGTACTTC.

This clonotype showed up many times. V usage is TRBV21-1 and J usage is TRBJ2-5. TRBV21-1 is marked as a pseudogene. The length of the CDR3 is 9 residues. CDR3 in DNA: TGTGCCGGTAAAGAGACCCAGTACTTC. Its translation: CAGKETQYF.

This clonotype occurred many times. The chain couples TRBV2 to TRBJ2-3, with 10 nucleotides matching TRBD2. Germline V gene data show CDR1 as SNHLY and CDR2 as FYNNEI. The CDR3 runs 15 residues. Germline trimming cut 2 bases from V and 1 base from J; bases unmatched to any gene: 0. Written as DNA, the CDR3 is TGTGCCAGCAGTGAACTAGCGGGGGGCACAGATACGCAGTATTTT. This sequence encodes CASSELAGGTDTQYF. Full variable domain (outside the CDR3, taken from reference TRBV2 and TRBJ2-3): EPEVTQTPSHQVTQMGQEVILRCVPISNHLYFYWYRQILGQKVEFLVSFYNNEISEKSEIFDDQFSVERPDGSNFTLKIRSTKLEDSAMYFCASSELAGGTDTQYFGPGTRLTVL.

This clonotype was found many times. V gene TRBV18 combines with J gene TRBJ2-5, with D uncertain. V lost 2 bases, J lost 5 bases, and 6 bases lay in between. Germline CDR1 and CDR2: KGHSH and LQKENI. This CDR3 spans 12 amino acids. The CDR3, as DNA: TGTGCCAGCTCACCAGTCTCGGAGACCCAGTACTTC. As protein: CASSPVSETQYF.

This clonotype was seen at least ten times. The chain employs TRBV6-4 and TRBJ2-4; TRBD1 aligns across 7 bases. The CDR3 is 16 amino acids. V gave up 7 bases and J gave up 0 bases; unmatched junction bases: 9. CDR1 and CDR2 (germline): MRHNA, SNTAGT. CDR3 sequence: CASTQGRQIAKNIQYF. The CDR3 coding sequence is TGTGCCAGCACACAGGGGAGACAGATAGCCAAAAACATTCAGTACTTC.

A few counts support this clonotype. The gene calls are TRBV12-3 or TRBV12-4 and TRBJ2-3; maybe TRBD2 (6 bases). V lost 7 bases to trimming and J lost 2 bases, with 13 bases between them. This CDR3 region has 14 residues. The CDR3 is CASTSGPDTDTQYF. DNA for the CDR3: TGTGCCAGCACCAGCGGGCCGGACACAGATACGCAGTATTTT.

V is TRBV20-1 and J is TRBJ1-1; a possible D gene is TRBD1 (5 bases). The V end was cut by 2 bases, the J end by 6 bases, with 10 bases between. Per the germline V gene, CDR1 is DFQATT and CDR2 is SNEGSKA (reference sequence). The CDR3 has 12 amino acids. For the CDR3, the DNA is TGCAGTGCTAGATGGGGCGGCGCTGAAGCTTTCTTT. Encoded protein: CSARWGGAEAFF.